These T cell receptor beta chains were read from a single sample in a study of CD8+CD57+ T cells in acquired aplastic anemia. TCRdb itself ran the reads through MiXCR, one entry per CDR3 protein. The table has 200,000 to 300,000 distinct CDR3 sequences, approximately 86% seen once. Sequenced material: sorted CD4+, CD8+, or CD8+CD57+ T cells (not recorded which) from PBMCs. The origin of the receptors is a human donor with aplastic anemia. CDR3s include the opening cysteine and the closing phenylalanine or tryptophan. The order of the fields is J gene, clone size, D gene, V gene, CDR3 protein, CDR3 DNA. The D gene is left open where the match is weak. Some rows mark clone size as missing; the rest say once, few, many or name a class of expanded clone.

j_gene: TRBJ2-2
abundance: -
d_gene: TRBD2
v_gene: TRBV7-8
CDR3aa: CASSLPGGPDTGYLFF
CDR3nt: TGTGCCAGCAGCTTACCGGGAGGGCCCGATACCGGGTATCTGTTTTTT

j_gene: TRBJ2-1
abundance: few
d_gene: -
v_gene: TRBV9
CDR3aa: CASSVYQNSYNEEQFF
CDR3nt: TGTGCCAGCAGCGTATACCAGAACTCCTACAATGAGGAGCAGTTCTTC

j_gene: TRBJ2-7
abundance: -
d_gene: TRBD1
v_gene: TRBV5-5
CDR3aa: CASSLDLTGAARDEQYF
CDR3nt: TGTGCCAGCAGCTTAGATCTGACAGGGGCTGCTAGGGACGAGCAGTACTTC

j_gene: TRBJ2-3
abundance: -
d_gene: -
v_gene: TRBV7-8
CDR3aa: CASGVAGAATKYF
CDR3nt: TGTGCCAGCGGGGTCGCGGGCGCAGCTACGAAGTATTTT

j_gene: TRBJ2-1
abundance: -
d_gene: TRBD2
v_gene: TRBV5-6
CDR3aa: CASSPAWGGYYNEQFF
CDR3nt: TGTGCCAGCAGCCCCGCGTGGGGGGGGTACTACAATGAGCAGTTCTTC

j_gene: TRBJ1-3
abundance: -
d_gene: TRBD1
v_gene: TRBV7-8
CDR3aa: CASSPRTGPHSGNTIYF
CDR3nt: TGTGCCAGCAGCCCCCGGACAGGGCCACACTCTGGAAACACCATATATTTT

j_gene: TRBJ2-3
abundance: -
d_gene: -
v_gene: TRBV7-2
CDR3aa: CASSHGGADQKYDF
CDR3nt: TGTGCCAGCAGCCATGGGGGCGCGGACCAGAAGTACGATTTT

j_gene: TRBJ1-1
abundance: once
d_gene: -
v_gene: TRBV7-9
CDR3aa: CASSERVGTEAFF
CDR3nt: TGTGCCAGCAGTGAAAGGGTAGGCACTGAAGCTTTCTTT

j_gene: TRBJ1-5
abundance: -
d_gene: -
v_gene: TRBV9
CDR3aa: CASSVAGAGAEQF
CDR3nt: TGTGCCAGCAGCGTAGCAGGGGCGGGGGCCGAGCAGTTT

j_gene: TRBJ2-6
abundance: -
d_gene: TRBD1
v_gene: TRBV10-3
CDR3aa: CATGQGYLSGANVLTF
CDR3nt: TGTGCCACGGGACAGGGTTATCTCTCTGGGGCCAACGTCCTGACTTTC

j_gene: TRBJ2-1
abundance: -
d_gene: -
v_gene: TRBV20-1
CDR3aa: CSAGGGISSHYNEQFF
CDR3nt: TGCAGTGCCGGGGGCGGGATTAGCAGTCACTACAATGAGCAGTTCTTC

j_gene: TRBJ1-2
abundance: -
d_gene: TRBD1
v_gene: TRBV7-9
CDR3aa: CASSLTGGAHYGGTF
CDR3nt: TGTGCCAGCAGCTTAACAGGGGGCGCCCACTATGGTGGAACCTTC

j_gene: TRBJ2-3
abundance: -
d_gene: -
v_gene: TRBV5-6
CDR3aa: CASSLERGTTDTQYF
CDR3nt: TGTGCCAGCAGCTTGGAGAGGGGGACGACAGATACGCAGTATTTT

j_gene: TRBJ2-7
abundance: once
d_gene: -
v_gene: TRBV15
CDR3aa: CATSRVSSHYEQYF
CDR3nt: TGTGCCACCAGTAGGGTGTCCAGCCACTACGAGCAGTACTTC

j_gene: TRBJ2-7
abundance: -
d_gene: TRBD1
v_gene: TRBV7-2
CDR3aa: CASKLTGDADEQYF
CDR3nt: TGTGCCAGCAAGTTAACAGGGGATGCCGACGAGCAGTACTTC

j_gene: TRBJ2-1
abundance: -
d_gene: TRBD1
v_gene: TRBV29-1
CDR3aa: CSVEPSTGGAGNEQFF
CDR3nt: TGCAGCGTTGAACCATCGACAGGGGGCGCAGGCAATGAGCAGTTCTTC

j_gene: TRBJ2-7
abundance: many
d_gene: -
v_gene: TRBV7-8
CDR3aa: CASSLAGGPDAQYF
CDR3nt: TGTGCCAGCAGCTTAGCGGGAGGTCCCGACGCGCAGTATTTC

j_gene: TRBJ1-1
abundance: -
d_gene: -
v_gene: TRBV15
CDR3aa: CATSPRDMNAEHFF
CDR3nt: TGTGCCACCAGCCCGAGAGATATGAACGCTGAACATTTCTTT

j_gene: TRBJ2-1
abundance: -
d_gene: -
v_gene: TRBV7-8
CDR3aa: CASSLAGSTWEQYNEQFF
CDR3nt: TGTGCCAGCAGCTTAGCGGGCAGTACGTGGGAGCAGTACAATGAGCAGTTCTTC

j_gene: TRBJ2-2
abundance: -
d_gene: -
v_gene: TRBV7-9
CDR3aa: CASSNSLTVAGELFF
CDR3nt: TGTGCCAGCAGCAACTCACTGACAGTGGCCGGGGAGCTGTTTTTT

j_gene: TRBJ2-5
abundance: -
d_gene: -
v_gene: TRBV7-9
CDR3aa: CAYEVAAYGETQYF
CDR3nt: TGTGCCTACGAGGTAGCGGCGTACGGGGAGACCCAGTACTTC

j_gene: TRBJ2-1
abundance: -
d_gene: -
v_gene: TRBV20-1
CDR3aa: CSASVSSYNEQFF
CDR3nt: TGCAGTGCTAGTGTAAGCTCCTACAATGAGCAGTTCTTC

j_gene: TRBJ2-7
abundance: -
d_gene: -
v_gene: TRBV4-1
CDR3aa: CASSRGHTSSYERYF
CDR3nt: TGCGCCAGCAGCCGAGGACATACGAGCTCCTACGAGCGGTACTTC

j_gene: TRBJ1-6
abundance: -
d_gene: TRBD1
v_gene: TRBV7-9
CDR3aa: CASSLKDRGLQFRLHF
CDR3nt: TGTGCCAGCAGCTTAAAGGACAGGGGGCTACAATTTCGCCTCCACTTT

j_gene: TRBJ2-3
abundance: -
d_gene: -
v_gene: TRBV25-1
CDR3aa: CATSDSRITDTQYF
CDR3nt: TGTGCCACCAGTGACTCTCGGATCACAGATACGCAGTATTTT

j_gene: TRBJ2-3
abundance: -
d_gene: TRBD2
v_gene: TRBV24-1
CDR3aa: CATGTSGGPDEQYF
CDR3nt: TGTGCCACCGGGACTAGCGGGGGTCCCGATGAGCAGTATTTT

j_gene: TRBJ2-5
abundance: -
d_gene: -
v_gene: TRBV15
CDR3aa: CATSGGSSQGTRYF
CDR3nt: TGTGCCACCAGCGGGGGCTCCAGCCAAGGGACCCGGTACTTC

j_gene: TRBJ2-1
abundance: -
d_gene: TRBD2
v_gene: TRBV5-6
CDR3aa: CASSLGGTSGAYNEQFF
CDR3nt: TGTGCCAGTAGCTTAGGTGGGACTAGCGGGGCCTACAATGAGCAGTTCTTC

j_gene: TRBJ2-6
abundance: -
d_gene: -
v_gene: TRBV7-2
CDR3aa: CASSLEGTRNYGDLTF
CDR3nt: TGTGCCAGCAGCTTGGAAGGGACCCGAAACTATGGCGACCTGACTTTC

j_gene: TRBJ1-4
abundance: few
d_gene: -
v_gene: TRBV9
CDR3aa: CASSVGSDTQFFEKLFF
CDR3nt: TGTGCCAGCAGCGTGGGGTCAGATACGCAGTTTTTTGAAAAACTGTTTTTT

j_gene: TRBJ2-1
abundance: few
d_gene: TRBD2
v_gene: TRBV19
CDR3aa: CASSDRLAPVDEQLF
CDR3nt: TGTGCCAGTAGTGACCGACTAGCGCCTGTTGATGAGCAGCTCTTC

j_gene: TRBJ2-3
abundance: -
d_gene: -
v_gene: TRBV5-1
CDR3aa: CASSVVREHWQYF
CDR3nt: TGCGCCAGCAGCGTGGTCCGAGAACACTGGCAGTATTTT

j_gene: TRBJ1-1
abundance: -
d_gene: -
v_gene: TRBV5-6
CDR3aa: CASSLDTLNTEAFF
CDR3nt: TGTGCCAGCAGCTTGGACACACTGAACACTGAAGCTTTCTTT

j_gene: TRBJ2-5
abundance: -
d_gene: -
v_gene: TRBV18
CDR3aa: CASSPPVRSNQETQYF
CDR3nt: TGTGCCAGCTCACCACCGGTTAGGTCCAACCAAGAGACCCAGTACTTC

j_gene: TRBJ2-7
abundance: -
d_gene: -
v_gene: TRBV20-1
CDR3aa: CSAREQASWKQYF
CDR3nt: TGCAGTGCTAGAGAGCAGGCCAGTTGGAAGCAGTACTTC